The 19 T cell receptor beta chains below come from one sample, sequenced in a study of blood T cell repertoires in COVID-19. TCRdb keeps only in-frame clones here, not all; method: immunoSEQ multiplex PCR. Found here are over 60,000 clones, approximately 80% of them singletons; the top ten hold 10% to 15%. The sequenced sample consisted of peripheral blood. The receptors were gathered from a man in his fifties with COVID-19, enrolled during active disease.

The rearrangement uses TRBV19 and TRBJ1-5; 7 bases match TRBD1. Germline V gene data show CDR1 as LNHDA and CDR2 as SQIVND (reference sequence). The V gene end was trimmed by 5 bases and the J gene end by 7 bases; junction bases not matched to a gene: 8. CDR3 length: 14 residues. The CDR3 protein is CASSGAGGGQPQHF. The CDR3 coding sequence is TGTGCCAGTAGTGGGGCAGGGGGTGGCCAGCCCCAGCATTTT.

DNA for the CDR3: TGTGCCAGCAGCGAAGGGGACTCGAGGGGATACGAGCAGTACTTC. It encodes CASSEGDSRGYEQYF. The gene calls are TRBV9 and TRBJ2-7; perhaps TRBD2 as D (6 bases). The CDR3 spans 15 residues. Germline CDR1 SGDLS, CDR2 YYNGEE. V was pared by 3 bases and J by 4 bases, with 17 bases between.

This chain joins TRBV7-2 and TRBJ1-5; 7 positions match TRBD1. V lost 4 bases and J lost 2; bases outside the gene matches: 14. Looked up from germline, CDR1 is SGHTA and CDR2 is FQGNSA. This CDR3 has 18 residues. The CDR3 nucleotides read TGTGCCAGCAGCTCGGGGATAGGGGGCATGCGTGGCAATCAGCCCCAGCATTTT. Amino acid sequence: CASSSGIGGMRGNQPQHF.

V and J are TRBV5-4 and TRBJ2-5; tentative D call: TRBD1 (7 bases). The germline V gene has CDR1 SGHNT and CDR2 YYREEE (reference sequence). CDR3 length: 16 residues. V lost 4 bases to trimming and J lost 1 base, with 17 bases between them. The CDR3 region is CASSAGTDNFQETQYF. CDR3 nucleotide sequence: TGTGCCAGCAGCGCGGGGACAGACAATTTCCAAGAGACCCAGTACTTC.

The chain couples TRBV3-1 (or the pseudogene TRBV3-2) to TRBJ2-7; 7 bases match TRBD2. This CDR3 is built from 15 residues. J was trimmed by 5 bases and V by 1 base; bases with no gene match: 8. CDR1 and CDR2 (germline): LGHDT, YNNKEL (reference sequence). The CDR3 coding sequence is TGTGCCAGCAGCCAAGTGGGGCAGGGAGGGCACGAGCAGTACTTC. This gives the protein CASSQVGQGGHEQYF.

The chain carries TRBV2 and TRBJ1-5; TRBD1 agrees at 7 bases. The length of the CDR3 is 15 residues. Per germline, CDR1 SNHLY and CDR2 FYNNEI. V was clipped by 6 bases and J by 4 bases; unmatched bases: 9. CDR3 sequence: CASRLERGQNQPQHF. DNA of the CDR3: TGTGCCAGCAGATTAGAGAGGGGGCAGAATCAGCCCCAGCATTTT.

V is TRBV6-5 and J is TRBJ1-3, with TRBD1 matching 8 bases. There are 15 residues in the CDR3. CDR1 and CDR2 from the germline V gene are MNHEY and SVGAGI. Trimming removed 5 bases from V and 1 base from J; junction bases left unmatched: 4. The CDR3 DNA sequence: TGTGCCAGCAGTCCGGACAGGGCGTCTGGAAACACCATATATTTT. This sequence encodes CASSPDRASGNTIYF.

The V call is TRBV2, the J call TRBJ1-1; D is unresolved. Germline V CDR1 and CDR2: SNHLY, FYNNEI. Trimming took off 4 bases at V and 0 bases at J, with 9 bases between the two ends. The CDR3 has 14 residues. The CDR3 bases are TGTGCCAGCAGTGTAGACATCATGAACACTGAAGCTTTCTTT. Encoded protein: CASSVDIMNTEAFF.

V and J are TRBV6-5 and TRBJ1-1; the match to TRBD1 covers 7 bases. After removal of 2 bases from V and 5 bases from J, the junction contained 5 bases not matched to a gene. The CDR3 length is 14 residues. Germline-derived CDR1 and CDR2 are MNHEY and SVGAGI. CDR3 DNA sequence: TGTGCCAGCAGTTACCAAACAGGGGCGACTGAAGCTTTCTTT. Translation gives CASSYQTGATEAFF.

The V gene is TRBV27, the J gene TRBJ2-1; possible D gene TRBD2, 6 bases. Trimming shortened V by 3 bases and J by 6 bases, and 27 bases separated the two germline ends. Germline CDR1 and CDR2: MNHEY and SMNVEV (reference sequence). CDR3 size: 19 residues. CDR3 DNA sequence: TGTGCCAGCAGTTTTATGGATGGGCCATCGGTTACGGGGGTCAATGAGCAGTTCTTC. It codes for CASSFMDGPSVTGVNEQFF.

V gene TRBV25-1 combines with J gene TRBJ1-4; possible D gene TRBD1, 6 bases. The CDR3 runs 17 residues. The V and J ends lost 1 base and 3 bases respectively, with 15 bases between them. The germline V gene has CDR1 MGHDK and CDR2 SYGVNS. The CDR3 here is CASSELGQGTPNEKLFF. CDR3 sequence (DNA): TGTGCCAGCAGTGAATTGGGCCAGGGGACGCCTAATGAAAAACTGTTTTTT.

The rearrangement joins TRBV4-3 to TRBJ2-3, with 11 bases aligning to TRBD2. The CDR3 runs 16 residues. The germline gives CDR1 LGHNA, CDR2 YSLEER. V shed 0 bases and J 6 bases; nucleotides not matched to a gene: 5. CDR3 protein: CASSQDPSGGSDTQYF. CDR3 bases: TGCGCCAGCAGCCAAGATCCTAGCGGGGGGAGTGATACGCAGTATTTT.

V gene TRBV6-5 combines with J gene TRBJ1-3; D gene uncertain. Between the trimmed V and J ends, which lost 6 bases and 8 bases, there was a span of 11 bases. Germline V gene sequence: CDR1 MNHEY, CDR2 SVGAGI. The CDR3 length is 12 residues. CDR3 sequence (DNA): TGTGCCAGCAGGAACCCCGGAGACACCATATATTTT. Translating gives CASRNPGDTIYF.

DNA for the CDR3: TGCGCCAGCAGACCTGGGACTAGCGGGGGGCCAAGCTACAATGAGCAGTTCTTC. Its protein is CASRPGTSGGPSYNEQFF. V is TRBV5-1 and J is TRBJ2-1; TRBD2 matches 15 bases. Trimming at V came to 5 bases and at J to 3 bases, leaving 9 bases not matched to a gene. Germline V gene lookup returns CDR1 SGHRS and CDR2 YFSETQ. The CDR3 spans 18 residues.

This chain joins TRBV4-3 and TRBJ1-2; perhaps TRBD1 as D (5 bases). Trimming left V 1 base short and J 7 bases short, with 16 bases between. The CDR3 loop spans 15 amino acids. Germline CDR1 LGHNA, CDR2 YSLEER. In DNA form, the CDR3 reads TGCGCCAGCAGCCAAGGGGACCGGGAGGGCTCTGGCTACACCTTC. Its translation: CASSQGDREGSGYTF.

The CDR3: CASSETSSGSTDTQYF. The CDR3 coding sequence is TGTGCCAGCAGCGAAACATCTAGCGGAAGCACAGATACGCAGTATTTT. The chain combines TRBV7-3 with TRBJ2-3, with 7 bases matching TRBD2. V lost 5 bases to trimming and J lost 0 bases; unmatched junction nucleotides: 8. CDR1 and CDR2 from the germline V gene are SGHTA and FQGTGA. The CDR3 sequence is 16 residues long.

The V and J genes are TRBV7-9 and TRBJ2-5; D is unclear. The CDR3 totals 9 residues. The ends were cut back, 11 bases at V and 3 bases at J, with 4 bases in the middle. CDR1 is SEHNR, CDR2 FQNEAQ, per germline (reference sequence). The CDR3: CAPEETQYF. In DNA, the CDR3 is TGTGCCCCGGAAGAGACCCAGTACTTC.

CDR3 sequence: CASTNGQYPRVSMFF. As DNA, the CDR3 is TGTGCCAGCACCAACGGACAATACCCGAGAGTTTCGATGTTTTTT. The chain couples TRBV6-5 to TRBJ2-2; tentative D call: TRBD1 (5 bases). The V gene's germline CDR1 is MNHEY and CDR2 SVGAGI. V was clipped by 7 bases and J by 15 bases, with 27 bases between them. This CDR3 contains 15 residues.

The chain carries TRBV19 and TRBJ2-1, with unresolved D. V gave up 4 bases and J gave up 2 bases, with 6 bases separating them. Per the germline V gene, CDR1 is LNHDA and CDR2 is SQIVND (reference sequence). This CDR3 is 13 amino acids long. The CDR3 loop reads CASSTTTYNEQFF. The CDR3 DNA sequence: TGTGCCAGTAGTACAACAACCTACAATGAGCAGTTCTTC.